Shown below are 18 T cell receptor beta chains from a single sample sequenced in a study of CD8 T cells in Susac syndrome. The authors reverse transcribed roughly 0.5 to 1 ug RNA with random hexamers. TCRdb itself ran the immunoSEQ multiplex PCR reads through MiXCR, one entry per CDR3 protein. Of some 180,000 distinct CDR3 sequences in the sample, about 95% were seen once. The sample consisted of CD4+ T cells from PBMCs. Every receptor here comes from a human donor in good health.

This CDR3 reads CATSRGDAQGTDTQYF. CDR3 bases: TGTGCCACCAGCAGAGGGGACGCCCAGGGCACAGATACGCAGTATTTT. V and J are TRBV15 and TRBJ2-3, with D perhaps being TRBD1 or TRBD2 (5 bases each). The CDR3 runs 16 residues. CDR1 and CDR2 from the germline V gene are LNHNV and YYDKDF (reference sequence). V lost 1 base and J lost 1, with 12 bases in between.

The J gene is TRBJ2-7, the V gene TRBV6-5; 12 positions agree with TRBD1. There are 15 residues in the CDR3. V lost 6 bases, J lost 5 bases, and 8 bases stayed unmatched. Germline loops: CDR1 MNHEY, CDR2 SVGAGI. This CDR3 reads CASRLTGTGGHEQYF. Here the CDR3 DNA reads TGTGCCAGCAGACTAACCGGGACAGGGGGCCACGAGCAGTACTTC.

The chain links TRBV30 to TRBJ2-5, with D perhaps TRBD1 (5 bases). Germline V lookup: CDR1 GTSNPN, CDR2 SVGIG (reference sequence). V lost 8 bases and J lost 5, with 15 bases in between. The length of the CDR3 is 12 residues. This CDR3 reads CALQRGRETQYF. The CDR3 DNA sequence: TGTGCCCTCCAAAGGGGTCGGGAGACCCAGTACTTC.

The chain recombines TRBV9 with TRBJ2-2; possibly TRBD2 for D (5 bases). Deletions cut 0 bases from V and 2 bases from J, with 8 bases between. The CDR3 length is 15 residues. Per the germline V gene, CDR1 is SGDLS and CDR2 is YYNGEE. The CDR3 sequence: CASSVGRLNTGELFF. The DNA for the CDR3 is TGTGCCAGCAGCGTAGGGAGACTAAACACCGGGGAGCTGTTTTTT.

The chain combines TRBV10-3 with TRBJ2-7, with TRBD2 matching over 12 bases. This CDR3 contains 13 residues. With 10 bases clipped from V and 6 bases from J, the junction kept 7 bases outside the gene matches. Per germline, CDR1 ENHRY and CDR2 SYGVKD. CDR3 sequence reads: CATKLAGGSEQYF. The CDR3 DNA reads TGTGCCACAAAACTAGCGGGAGGTAGCGAGCAGTACTTC.

The chain couples TRBV20-1 to TRBJ1-1; D is unresolved. The CDR3 runs to 10 residues. CDR1 and CDR2 (germline): DFQATT, SNEGSKA (reference sequence). The germline V and J ends were trimmed by 2 bases and 7 bases, with 5 bases remaining between them. CDR3 sequence reads: CSARRSEAFF. CDR3 bases: TGCAGTGCTAGAAGGAGTGAAGCTTTCTTT.

The genes are TRBV30 and TRBJ2-3; a weak D match, TRBD2 (6 bases). CDR3 length: 14 amino acids. Germline CDR1 GTSNPN, CDR2 SVGIG (reference sequence). V was cut by 2 bases and J by 2 bases, with 11 bases left in between. CDR3 sequence (DNA): TGTGCCTGGAGTTTTGGACTAAACACAGATACGCAGTATTTT. As protein: CAWSFGLNTDTQYF.

This chain joins TRBV29-1 and TRBJ2-7; 11 bases match TRBD1. V was pared by 4 bases and J by 0 bases, with 2 bases of the junction left unmatched. The germline V gene encodes CDR1 SQVTM and CDR2 ANQGSEA. This CDR3 has 14 residues. The CDR3 protein is CSVGTGGDSYEQYF. The CDR3 DNA reads as TGCAGCGTTGGGACAGGGGGCGACTCCTACGAGCAGTACTTC.

The chain links TRBV7-9 to TRBJ2-1, with 8 positions matching TRBD2. V lost 4 bases to trimming and J lost 7 bases; unmatched junction nucleotides: 15. The CDR3 is made up of 17 amino acids. Per germline, CDR1 SEHNR and CDR2 FQNEAQ (reference sequence). In DNA, the CDR3 is TGTGCCAGCAGCTCCTACCTCGACACAACGGGAGGGAATGAGCAGTTCTTC. Translated: CASSSYLDTTGGNEQFF.

This clonotype is a singleton in its sample. The rearrangement joins TRBV5-1 to TRBJ2-7, with 9 bases identical to TRBD1. This CDR3 is 14 amino acids long. CDR1 and CDR2 from the germline V gene are SGHRS and YFSETQ. After removal of 3 bases from V and 6 bases from J, the junction contained 7 bases not matched to a gene. CDR3: CASSWGQGKGEQYF. DNA for the CDR3: TGCGCCAGCAGCTGGGGACAGGGAAAGGGCGAGCAGTACTTC.

This clonotype was detected only once. This chain joins TRBV6-2 or TRBV6-3 and TRBJ2-7; a possible D gene is TRBD1 (5 bases). Between the trimmed V and J ends, which lost 4 bases and 4 bases, there was a span of 11 bases. Germline V gene sequence: CDR1 MNHEY, CDR2 SVGEGT. The CDR3 loop spans 13 amino acids. CDR3 nucleotides: TGTGCCAGCAGTTCCTTCGACAGTTACGAGCAGTACTTC. Its translation is CASSSFDSYEQYF.

In this sample, this clonotype turned up a few times. This sequence joins TRBV29-1 and TRBJ2-1; D may be TRBD1 (5 bases). The germline V gene encodes CDR1 SQVTM and CDR2 ANQGSEA. CDR3 size: 12 residues. This CDR3 reads CSVAGSYNEQFF. The CDR3 DNA reads as TGCAGTGTCGCAGGGTCGTACAATGAGCAGTTCTTC.

The rearrangement joins TRBV29-1 to TRBJ1-2; TRBD1 matches at 8 bases. The CDR3 extends over 14 amino acids. The junction had 10 bases not matched to a gene; V was cut back by 4 bases and J by 6 bases. Germline CDR1 and CDR2: SQVTM and ANQGSEA. The CDR3 DNA sequence: TGCAGCGTTGTACAGACAGGGGTAACGAATGGCTACACCTTC. This sequence encodes CSVVQTGVTNGYTF.

The chain employs TRBV20-1 and TRBJ1-5; D is uncertain. The CDR3 length is 13 residues. Germline assignment: CDR1 DFQATT and CDR2 SNEGSKA (reference sequence). Trimming pared 5 bases from V and 4 bases from J, leaving 12 bases between. The CDR3: CSASEDTNQPQHF. CDR3 DNA: TGCAGTGCTTCAGAAGACACTAATCAGCCCCAGCATTTT.

The chain combines TRBV20-1 with TRBJ2-3; 7 bases fit TRBD2. Per germline, CDR1 DFQATT and CDR2 SNEGSKA (reference sequence). The junction had 6 bases not matched to a gene; V was cut back by 0 bases and J by 3 bases. This CDR3 has 15 amino acids. This chain's CDR3 is CSARDGGRITDTQYF. DNA of the CDR3: TGCAGTGCTAGAGATGGCGGGAGAATTACAGATACGCAGTATTTT.

The V call is TRBV5-6, the J call TRBJ1-1, with D maybe TRBD1 (5 bases). Per the germline V gene, CDR1 is SGHDT and CDR2 is YYEEEE. The CDR3 sequence is 14 residues long. V was shortened by 7 bases and J by 3 bases, with 16 bases between the two germline ends. As DNA, the CDR3 is TGTGCCAGCCGGTGGAATCAGGGATACACTGAAGCTTTCTTT. Encoded protein: CASRWNQGYTEAFF.

The chain combines TRBV3-1 with TRBJ2-7; D remains unclear. The CDR3 runs to 12 residues. Germline loops: CDR1 LGHDT, CDR2 YNNKEL (reference sequence). V was cut by 1 base and J by 6 bases, with 7 bases left in between. The CDR3 DNA reads as TGTGCCAGCAGCCAAGCCCCCTTCGAGCAGTACTTC. It specifies CASSQAPFEQYF.

The gene calls are TRBV6-2 or TRBV6-3 and TRBJ2-1, with unresolved D. This CDR3 has 12 residues. Germline assignment: CDR1 MNHEY and CDR2 SVGEGT. V was cut by 2 bases and J by 9 bases, with 8 bases left in between. CDR3 in amino acids: CASSYPLSEQFF. As DNA, the CDR3 is TGTGCCAGCAGTTACCCCCTCAGTGAGCAGTTCTTC.